This T cell receptor beta chain was captured in a study of blood T cell repertoires in COVID-19. Data came from immunoSEQ multiplex PCR; TCRdb stores just in-frame clones and leaves some out. The repertoire holds 250,000 or so clones, with approximately 90% as singletons. This clone showed up just once. Germline-derived CDR1 and CDR2 are SGHTA and FQGNSA. There are 15 residues in the CDR3. The V segment lost 2 bases and the J segment 4 bases; nucleotides outside the gene matches: 6. The gene calls are TRBV7-2 and TRBJ1-2; 8 nucleotides match TRBD1. Sequenced: PBMCs or T cells enriched from blood (not recorded which). The receptor comes from a woman aged 40-49 years with acute COVID-19. For the CDR3, the DNA is TGTGCCAGCAGCTTAATACAGGGGGTAGGCTATGGCTACACCTTC. Its translation: CASSLIQGVGYGYTF.